This is a list of T cell receptor beta chains from one sample in a study of shared clonotypes between healthy human individuals. The table came from immunoSEQ multiplex PCR; TCRdb's copy has only in-frame clones and leaves some out. The repertoire holds about 2.3 million clones, with over 85% as singletons. The source material was naive CD4+ T cells from PBMCs. The source is a man aged 18 to 30 in good health. Some clones in this sample may be carry-over from other donors' samples. CDR3s include the opening cysteine and the closing phenylalanine or tryptophan. D genes are given only for firm matches. Size is stated for part of the rows, as once, few or many counts, or as a class when the clone is expanded.

>TRBJ1-1|.|TRBV28|TRBD1
CASSSGQGDTEAFF
TGTGCCAGCAGTTCTGGACAGGGGGACACTGAAGCTTTCTTT
>TRBJ2-3|.|TRBV7-3|.
CASSLNPGNLGDTQYF
TGTGCCAGCAGCTTAAACCCCGGGAACCTTGGAGATACGCAGTATTTT
>TRBJ1-6|.|TRBV7-2|TRBD1
CASSEGQGAVSPLHF
TGTGCCAGCAGCGAGGGACAGGGGGCAGTTTCACCCCTCCACTTT
>TRBJ2-3|.|TRBV28|TRBD1
CASSFGQGTDTQYF
TGTGCCAGCAGTTTCGGACAGGGCACAGATACGCAGTATTTT
>TRBJ2-3|.|TRBV7-2|TRBD2
CASSPAGGHGDTQYF
TGTGCCAGCAGCCCAGCGGGAGGGCATGGAGATACGCAGTATTTT
>TRBJ2-7|.|TRBV11-2|TRBD1
CASSLDSGRGMRYEQYF
TGTGCCAGCAGCTTAGATTCGGGCAGGGGGATGAGGTACGAGCAGTACTTC
>TRBJ1-2|.|TRBV7-8|TRBD1
CASSPRGSGYGYTF
TGTGCCAGCAGCCCCAGGGGGTCGGGCTATGGCTACACCTTC
>TRBJ2-2|.|TRBV27|.
CASRRSGTGELFF
TGTGCCAGCAGGAGGTCAGGGACCGGGGAGCTGTTTTTT
>TRBJ2-1|.|TRBV7-3|TRBD2
CASSLTPGGRYNEQFF
TGTGCCAGCAGCTTAACGCCGGGAGGGAGGTACAATGAGCAGTTCTTC
>TRBJ2-3|once|TRBV27|.
CASSLHSADTQYF
TGTGCCAGCAGTTTACATAGCGCAGATACGCAGTATTTT
>TRBJ2-2|.|TRBV7-2|.
CASSLALTGELFF
TGTGCCAGCAGCTTAGCTCTCACCGGGGAGCTGTTTTTT
>TRBJ2-5|.|TRBV19|.
CASSKYAAGEETQYF
TGTGCCAGTAGCAAATACGCCGCGGGCGAAGAGACCCAGTACTTC
>TRBJ2-7|.|TRBV7-9|.
CASTSGTFTYEQYF
TGTGCCAGCACATCCGGCACATTTACCTACGAGCAGTACTTC
>TRBJ2-1|.|TRBV4-3|TRBD2
CASSRTGTSNEQFF
TGCGCCAGCAGCCGAACCGGGACTAGCAATGAGCAGTTCTTC
>TRBJ2-7|.|TRBV7-3|.
CASSLGRGGSSYEQYF
TGTGCCAGCAGCTTAGGTCGAGGGGGTAGCTCCTACGAGCAGTACTTC
>TRBJ1-2|.|TRBV19|.
CASRGEGHNYGYTF
TGTGCCAGTAGGGGGGAGGGCCATAACTATGGCTACACCTTC
>TRBJ1-2|.|TRBV14|.
CASSQGNYGYTF
TGTGCCAGCAGTCAGGGCAACTATGGCTACACCTTC
>TRBJ2-6|.|TRBV5-4|.
CASSQGGAGANVLTF
TGTGCCAGCAGCCAGGGCGGGGCCGGGGCCAACGTCCTGACTTTC
>TRBJ2-6|.|TRBV4-1|.
CASSRETGRGVGANVLTF
TGCGCCAGCAGCCGAGAGACTGGGAGAGGGGTCGGGGCCAACGTCCTGACTTTC
>TRBJ1-2|few|TRBV30|.
CAWSIVVSGYTF
TGTGCCTGGAGTATAGTGGTCAGCGGCTACACCTTC
>TRBJ1-2|once|TRBV2|TRBD1
CASSPNRDRSRDGYTF
TGTGCCAGCAGCCCTAATAGGGACAGGAGTCGGGATGGCTACACCTTC
>TRBJ2-7|.|TRBV18|TRBD1
CASSPLGQEVEQYF
TGTGCCAGCTCACCACTGGGACAGGAGGTCGAGCAGTACTTC
>TRBJ2-1|.|TRBV5-4|TRBD2
CASSLGTTNEQFF
TGTGCCAGCAGCCTAGGGACTACCAATGAGCAGTTCTTC
>TRBJ2-3|.|TRBV7-2|TRBD2
CASSLGRGGGRADTQYF
TGTGCCAGCAGCTTAGGACGGGGTGGCGGGAGGGCAGATACGCAGTATTTT
>TRBJ2-7|.|TRBV15|TRBD1
CATSRDTFDRAPYEQYF
TGTGCCACCAGCAGAGATACCTTCGACAGGGCCCCCTACGAGCAGTACTTC
>TRBJ2-1|.|TRBV5-1|TRBD2
CASSFTASSGSSYNEQFF
TGCGCCAGCAGCTTCACGGCCTCTAGCGGGAGCTCCTACAATGAGCAGTTCTTC
>TRBJ1-3|.|TRBV10-3|TRBD1
CAISEPQGGHKSSGNTIYF
TGTGCCATCAGTGAGCCACAGGGGGGACATAAGAGCTCTGGAAACACCATATATTTT
>TRBJ1-2|.|TRBV28|TRBD1
CASRSTGGPGYTF
TGTGCCAGCAGGAGTACAGGGGGGCCTGGCTACACCTTC
>TRBJ2-7|.|TRBV5-4|.
CASSPGGSPLGEQYF
TGTGCCAGCAGCCCGGGCGGAAGCCCTCTTGGGGAGCAGTACTTC
>TRBJ1-2|once|TRBV18|.
CASSPQGNYGYTF
TGTGCCAGCTCACCTCAGGGAAACTATGGCTACACCTTC
>TRBJ1-5|.|TRBV6-5|TRBD1
CASSRTGGGNQPQHF
TGTGCCAGCAGTAGAACAGGGGGCGGCAATCAGCCCCAGCATTTT
>TRBJ1-1|few|TRBV29-1|.
CSVTENTEAFF
TGCAGCGTGACAGAGAACACTGAAGCTTTCTTT
>TRBJ1-5|.|TRBV7-2|.
CATSSANNQPQHF
TGTGCCACCTCGTCGGCTAACAATCAGCCCCAGCATTTT
>TRBJ2-5|.|TRBV7-6|.
CASSLTRAQETQYF
TGTGCCAGCAGCCTCACTAGAGCGCAAGAGACCCAGTACTTC
>TRBJ1-1|.|TRBV9|.
CASSSSPSNTEAFF
TGTGCCAGCAGCTCATCCCCGTCGAACACTGAAGCTTTCTTT
>TRBJ1-1|.|TRBV6-5|.
CASSYIRNTEAFF
TGTGCCAGCAGTTACATCAGGAACACTGAAGCTTTCTTT
>TRBJ1-2|.|TRBV7-9|.
CASSLRTFGGYTF
TGTGCCAGCAGCTTAAGGACGTTTGGGGGCTACACCTTC
>TRBJ2-4|.|TRBV7-9|TRBD1
CASSLAGTGVYIQYF
TGTGCCAGCAGCTTAGCCGGGACAGGAGTTTACATTCAGTACTTC
>TRBJ2-5|.|TRBV25-1|TRBD2
CASSRGLVRGRETQYF
TGTGCCAGCAGCCGGGGACTAGTACGAGGTCGGGAGACCCAGTACTTC
>TRBJ2-1|.|TRBV4-1|TRBD2
CASSQVIAGGYNEQFF
TGCGCCAGCAGCCAAGTTATAGCGGGAGGGTACAATGAGCAGTTCTTC
>TRBJ2-2|.|TRBV10-3|TRBD2
CAIRTGTSGSTGELFF
TGTGCCATCAGGACCGGGACTAGCGGGAGTACCGGGGAGCTGTTTTTT
>TRBJ2-7|.|TRBV5-1|TRBD1
CASSSGQGYGTTEQYF
TGCGCCAGCAGCTCTGGACAGGGTTACGGAACTACCGAGCAGTACTTC
>TRBJ2-7|.|TRBV11-2|TRBD2
CASSPRLAGAYEQYF
TGTGCCAGCAGCCCCCGACTAGCGGGAGCCTACGAGCAGTACTTC
>TRBJ1-4|.|TRBV19|TRBD1
CASSAQNDRGLASEKLFF
TGTGCCAGTAGTGCCCAAAACGACAGGGGGCTAGCGAGTGAAAAACTGTTTTTT
>TRBJ2-5|.|TRBV7-9|.
CASGAGSNQETQYF
TGTGCCAGCGGGGCGGGATCAAACCAAGAGACCCAGTACTTC
>TRBJ1-3|.|TRBV10-2|TRBD1
CASTTGGISGNTIYF
TGCGCCAGCACTACAGGGGGTATCTCTGGAAACACCATATATTTT
>TRBJ2-5|.|TRBV18|.
CASSPPAGRETQYF
TGTGCCAGCTCACCACCCGCGGGTCGGGAGACCCAGTACTTC
>TRBJ2-5|.|TRBV6-5|.
CASSLQVQETQYF
TGTGCCAGCAGCCTACAGGTGCAAGAGACCCAGTACTTC